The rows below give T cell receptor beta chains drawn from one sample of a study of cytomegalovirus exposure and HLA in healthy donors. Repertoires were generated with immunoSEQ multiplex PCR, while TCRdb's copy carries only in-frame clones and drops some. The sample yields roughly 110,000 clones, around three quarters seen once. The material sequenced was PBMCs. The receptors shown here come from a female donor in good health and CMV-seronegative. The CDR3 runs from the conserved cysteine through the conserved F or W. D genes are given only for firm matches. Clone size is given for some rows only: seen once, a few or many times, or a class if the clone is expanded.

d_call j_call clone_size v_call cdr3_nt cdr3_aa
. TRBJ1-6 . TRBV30 TGTGCCTGGAGTGTAGGGCGACAGAGTTCACCCCTCCACTTT CAWSVGRQSSPLHF
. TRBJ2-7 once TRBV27 TGTGCCGCTAGGGGCAGGGACGAGCAGTACTTC CAARGRDEQYF
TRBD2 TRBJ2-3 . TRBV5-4 TGTGCCAGCAGCTCCTGGACTAGCGGGGGTCTCACAGATACGCAGTATTTT CASSSWTSGGLTDTQYF
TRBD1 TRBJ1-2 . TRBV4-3 TGCGCCAGCAGCCAAGAGACAGGGTACTATGGCTACACCTTC CASSQETGYYGYTF
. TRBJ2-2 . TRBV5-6 TGTGCCAGCGCAAACGGAGGCAAGCACACCGGGGAGCTGTTTTTT CASANGGKHTGELFF
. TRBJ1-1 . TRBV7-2 TGTGCCAGCAGCACCTGGGGGCGGGACACTGAAGCTTTCTTT CASSTWGRDTEAFF
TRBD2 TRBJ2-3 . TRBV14 TGTGCCAGCAGCCAAGAAACAGCGGGGGGGCATGGTACGCAGTATTTT CASSQETAGGHGTQYF
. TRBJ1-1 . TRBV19 TGTGCCAGTAGTATTGGCCCTGAAGCTTTCTTT CASSIGPEAFF
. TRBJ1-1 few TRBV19 TGTGCCAGTAGCAAGGAACAGGGTCGGAACACTGAAGCTTTCTTT CASSKEQGRNTEAFF
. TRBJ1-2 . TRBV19 TGTGCCAGTAGTCCAGCTCTGGGCTCTGGGTATGGCTACACCTTC CASSPALGSGYGYTF
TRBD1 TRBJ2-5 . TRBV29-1 TGCAGCGTTGAAGATGGACAGGGTACCCAGTACTTC CSVEDGQGTQYF
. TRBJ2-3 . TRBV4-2 TGTGCCAGCAGCCAAGAATGGCGGAGGACAGATACGCAGTATTTT CASSQEWRRTDTQYF
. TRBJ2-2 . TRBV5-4 TGTGCCAGCACCTCCCCCGGGGTACGGACCGGGGAGCTGTTTTTT CASTSPGVRTGELFF
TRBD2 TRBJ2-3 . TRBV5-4 TGTGCCAGCAGCTTAGCGGGGACTGATACGCAGTATTTT CASSLAGTDTQYF
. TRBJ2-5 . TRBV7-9 TGTGCCAGCAGACCACCCCCTAGGTGGGGCGAGACCCAGTACTTC CASRPPPRWGETQYF
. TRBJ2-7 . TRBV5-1 TGCGCCAGCAGCTTGGCCTACAGGACCATTTCCTACGAGCAGTACTTC CASSLAYRTISYEQYF
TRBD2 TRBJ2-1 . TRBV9 TGTGCCAGCAGCGTAGCTAGCGGGGGATACAATGAGCAGTTCTTC CASSVASGGYNEQFF
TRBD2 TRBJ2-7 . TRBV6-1 TGTGCCAGCAGTGAACCATCAAGCGGGGCCCCTTACGAGCAGTACTTC CASSEPSSGAPYEQYF
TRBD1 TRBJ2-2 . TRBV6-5 TGTGCCAGCAGTTTAACCGGGACAGACTCCACCGGGGAGCTGTTTTTT CASSLTGTDSTGELFF
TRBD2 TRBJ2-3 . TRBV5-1 TGCGCCAGCGGAAGCTTAAGCGGGGGGGCCAAGGATACGCAGTATTTT CASGSLSGGAKDTQYF
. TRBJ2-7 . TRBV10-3 TGTGCCATCAGTGAGAGGGGAGGTCACTACGAGCAGTACTTC CAISERGGHYEQYF
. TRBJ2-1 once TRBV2 TGTGCCAGCAGGGGTCGAAGGAGTGAACAGTTCTTC CASRGRRSEQFF
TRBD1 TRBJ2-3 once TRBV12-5 TGTGCTAGTGCCCCTGGGACAGGATCCACAGATACGCAGTATTTT CASAPGTGSTDTQYF
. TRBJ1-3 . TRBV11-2 TGTGCCAGCAGCTTAGATTTGGGACTCGGAAACACCATATATTTT CASSLDLGLGNTIYF
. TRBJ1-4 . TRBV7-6 TGTGCCAGCAGCCCGAATTCCGACAGCCGTGAAAAACTGTTTTTT CASSPNSDSREKLFF
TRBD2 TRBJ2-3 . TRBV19 TGTGCCAGTAGTATAGATCTAATAGCGGGGGCGACAGATACGCAGTATTTT CASSIDLIAGATDTQYF
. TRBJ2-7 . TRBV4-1 TGCGCCAGCAGCCAAGAGTTTGTGGGGGCCTACGAGCAGTACTTC CASSQEFVGAYEQYF
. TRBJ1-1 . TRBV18 TGTGCCAGCTCAATTGGGATACCGGGACAAGCTACGAACACTGAAGCTTTCTTT CASSIGIPGQATNTEAFF